This TCR beta chain was sequenced for a study of blood T cell repertoires in COVID-19. Study background: From the United States, Italy and Spain came samples of acute and convalescent COVID-19. PBMCs, B-cell-depleted T cells, or T cells provided the cDNA or gDNA that made up the material.

CDR1 MGHDK and CDR2 SYGVNS come from the germline V gene. The germline V and J ends were trimmed by 6 bases and 8 bases, with 11 bases remaining between them. The CDR3 runs 13 residues. Sequencing used immunoSEQ multiplex PCR; TCRdb keeps in-frame clones, though not all of them. The data show about 190,000 clones, with around three quarters seen just once and 17% held by the top ten. This chain links TRBV25-1 with TRBJ1-6; D call uncertain. The receptor's source is a man aged 60 to 75 with active or convalescent COVID-19. The specimen was peripheral blood. CDR3 nucleotides: TGTGCCAGCAGAGGACCCGGGGATTCACCCCTCCACTTT. Protein sequence: CASRGPGDSPLHF.